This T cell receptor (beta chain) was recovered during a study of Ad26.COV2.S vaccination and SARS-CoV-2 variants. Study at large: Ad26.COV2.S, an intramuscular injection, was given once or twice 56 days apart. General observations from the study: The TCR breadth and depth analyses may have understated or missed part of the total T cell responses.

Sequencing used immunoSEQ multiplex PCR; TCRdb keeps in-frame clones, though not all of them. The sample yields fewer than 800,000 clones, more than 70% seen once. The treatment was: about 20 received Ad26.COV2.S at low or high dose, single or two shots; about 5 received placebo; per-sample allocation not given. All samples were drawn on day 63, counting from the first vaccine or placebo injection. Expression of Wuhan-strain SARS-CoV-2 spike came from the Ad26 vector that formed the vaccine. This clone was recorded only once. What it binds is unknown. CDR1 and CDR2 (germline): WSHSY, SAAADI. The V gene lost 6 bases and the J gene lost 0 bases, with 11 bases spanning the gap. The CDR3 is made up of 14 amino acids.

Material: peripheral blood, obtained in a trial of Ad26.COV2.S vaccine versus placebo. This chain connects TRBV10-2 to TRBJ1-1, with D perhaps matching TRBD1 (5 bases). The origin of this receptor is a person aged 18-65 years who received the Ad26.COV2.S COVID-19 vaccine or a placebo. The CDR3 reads CASRGLTVNTEAFF. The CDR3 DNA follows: TGCGCCAGCAGGGGATTGACAGTGAACACTGAAGCTTTCTTT.